A single T cell receptor beta chain is shown here with its context. The entry originates in a study of T cells after somatic rescue of genetic block. Data came from immunoSEQ multiplex PCR; TCRdb stores just in-frame clones and leaves some out. This table has about 88,000 clones, over 80% appearing once. This CDR3 contains 13 residues. Trimming took off 3 bases at V and 5 bases at J, with 10 bases between the two ends. From germline, CDR1 is MNHEY and CDR2 SVGAGI. The TCR sequence derives from a woman aged 18 to 35. V gene TRBV6-5 combines with J gene TRBJ2-5, with D possibly called TRBD1 or TRBD2 (5 bases each). Sequencing input: peripheral blood mononuclear cells (PBMCs). The CDR3 loop is CASSYRDGETQYF. CDR3 coding DNA: TGTGCCAGCAGTTATAGGGACGGGGAGACCCAGTACTTC.